This T cell receptor beta chain was sequenced in a study of a mutant IDH1 vaccine in newly diagnosed glioma. Study-wide background: The treated group averaged approximately 42 years old and was 62.5% male, roughly 38% female. Previous treatment comprised radiotherapy, temozolomide, or both, mostly both.

The germline V gene encodes CDR1 ENHRY and CDR2 SYGVKD. Trimming removed 0 bases from V and 2 bases from J, with 16 bases in between. The CDR3 extends over 18 amino acids. Time point in this sample: baseline, week 1 (first vaccination visit). Treatment indicated: pre-vaccination baseline after standard-of-care therapy. New WHO grade 3 or 4 IDH1-mutant, ATRX-lost astrocytomas were present in all donors. In the case of this clone: Its antigen is as yet unknown.

Sequenced by immunoSEQ multiplex PCR; TCRdb stores in-frame clones only, minus some. The sample has about 92,000 clones, just under 80% seen once. General study findings and limits: Seemingly, top peripheral T cell clonotype changes bore no relation to pseudoprogression.

The material was PBMCs, obtained from a glioma patient treated with radiotherapy, temozolomide or both. The chain employs TRBV10-3 and TRBJ2-2; possibly TRBD2 for D (6 bases). The receptor was isolated from a man aged 40-49 years with glioma. CDR3 sequence (DNA): TGTGCCATCAGTGAGTCGAGGTGGCGGGGCAGAAACACCGGGGAGCTGTTTTTT. It translates to CAISESRWRGRNTGELFF.